There are many counts of the clone carrying this T cell receptor beta chain. The antigen is undetermined. These data are taken from a study of T cells after yellow fever vaccination. Study-wide context: Where fractions had low cell numbers, libraries were prepared from them with the SMART-Seq v4 Ultra Low Input RNA kit. Study observations and caveats: The booster saw the reappearance of most primary-vaccination clones (approximately 97% CD4, around 88% CD8). Clonotypes appearing in both CD4 and CD8 compartments existed, and their share was small.

The V end was cut by 6 bases, the J end by 0 bases, with 2 bases between. CDR1 and CDR2 (germline): SGHTA, FQGNSA. The length of the CDR3 is 11 residues. TCR cDNA, made by 5'RACE template switching, carried an added universal primer site and UMIs. TCRdb re-derived calls from the 5' RACE reads in MiXCR, one entry per CDR3 protein. The sample holds hundreds of thousands of distinct CDR3 sequences, around 4.9% seen once. The TCR was taken from a man in his late teens or twenties who received the YFV17D yellow fever vaccine. Sample: CD4+ T cells sorted from PBMCs, taken on the day of the yellow fever booster vaccination. This chain joins TRBV7-2 and TRBJ1-2, with D unclear. CDR3 DNA: TGTGCCAGCAGGTCTAACTATGGCTACACCTTC. Amino acid sequence: CASRSNYGYTF.